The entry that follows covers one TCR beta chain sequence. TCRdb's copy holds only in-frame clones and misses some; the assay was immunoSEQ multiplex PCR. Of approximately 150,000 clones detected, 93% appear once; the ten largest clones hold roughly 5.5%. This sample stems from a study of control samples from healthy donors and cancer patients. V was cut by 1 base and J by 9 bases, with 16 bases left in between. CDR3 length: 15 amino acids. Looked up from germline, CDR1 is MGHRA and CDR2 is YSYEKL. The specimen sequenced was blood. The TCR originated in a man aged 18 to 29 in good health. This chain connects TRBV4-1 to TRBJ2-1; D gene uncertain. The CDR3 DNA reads TGCGCCAGCAGCCAAGCCCTAGGCCGAATGGGTGAGCAGTTCTTC. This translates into CASSQALGRMGEQFF.